This T cell receptor (beta chain) stems from a study of Graves' ophthalmopathy and Graves' hyperthyroidism. Turning to the study itself: The authors defined stable hyperthyroidism as no ophthalmopathy within 18 months of follow-up.

General observations from the study: The model flagged ophthalmopathy progression at 70% to 71% sensitivity and 72% to 80% specificity.

This clonotype was recorded at least ten times. Its cognate antigen is unknown. RNA transcripts were the template, and TCR beta CDR3 regions were amplified from them. HTBI-primed RT-PCR formed the first round, and a multiplex PCR formed the second. Using its own MiXCR run on the multiplex PCR reads, TCRdb lists one record per CDR3 protein. The data contain more than 1,000,000 distinct CDR3 sequences, about two fifths of them singletons. This receptor was taken from an adult man with Graves' hyperthyroidism. Sequenced input: peripheral blood or thyroid tissue (not recorded which).

CDR3 in amino acids: CASSSGLAGAPQYF. As DNA, the CDR3 is TGTGCCAGCAGTTCGGGACTAGCGGGAGCTCCGCAGTACTTC. The chain recombines TRBV7-3 with TRBJ2-7; 14 bases are a match to TRBD2. The CDR3 totals 14 residues. V gave up 6 bases and J gave up 9 bases; unmatched junction bases: 7. The germline CDR1 and CDR2 sequences are SGHTA and FQGTGA.